These T cell receptor beta chains were read from a single sample in a study of blood T cell repertoires in COVID-19. Some clones are missing from TCRdb's copy, which holds only in-frame ones; the method was immunoSEQ multiplex PCR. The sample records roughly 100,000 clones, 65% to 90% being singletons. The sample consisted of peripheral blood. These receptor sequences come from a man aged 50 to 59 with acute or convalescent COVID-19. Each CDR3 is given with its conserved first and last residue. D genes are given only for firm matches. Only some rows state a clone size, as once, few, many or a class for expanded clones.

>NA|NA|TRBV6-5|TRBJ1-5
TGTGCCAGCAGTTTCCGAGAGGGTCAGCCCCAGCATTTT
CASSFREGQPQHF
>TRBD1|NA|TRBV6-1|TRBJ1-3
TGTGCCAGCAGTGAGAGGACAGGAGTAAGTTCTGGAAACACCATATATTTT
CASSERTGVSSGNTIYF
>NA|few|TRBV12-3/TRBV12-4|TRBJ2-7
TGTGCCAGCAGTTTTGCGCACTACGAGCAGTACTTC
CASSFAHYEQYF
>TRBD1|NA|TRBV19|TRBJ2-6
TGTGCCAGTAGGGGACAGCACTCTGGGGCCAACGTCCTGACTTTC
CASRGQHSGANVLTF
>NA|NA|TRBV12-3/TRBV12-4|TRBJ2-5
TGTGCCAGCAGTTTGTACAACCAAGAGACCCAGTACTTC
CASSLYNQETQYF
>NA|NA|TRBV29-1|TRBJ1-4
TGCAGCGCTCCGGGAGAGTCTAATGAAAAACTGTTTTTT
CSAPGESNEKLFF
>TRBD2|NA|TRBV6-5|TRBJ2-7
TGTGCCAGCAGTTACTCTCCCAGTAGCGGGAGCTACGAGCAGTACTTC
CASSYSPSSGSYEQYF
>NA|NA|TRBV21-1|TRBJ2-7
TGTGCCAGCAGCACAACGGACTACGGAAAAAAAGCGCAGCAGTACTTC
CASSTTDYGKKAQQYF
>TRBD2|NA|TRBV11-2|TRBJ2-5
TGTGCCAGCAGCTTAGAGGGCGGGAGATTTGAGACCCAGTACTTC
CASSLEGGRFETQYF
>TRBD2|NA|TRBV10-3|TRBJ2-1
TGTGCCATCAGTGAGTCGACGGTAGCGGGGGGCTCCTACAATGAGCAGTTCTTC
CAISESTVAGGSYNEQFF
>TRBD1|NA|TRBV5-1|TRBJ1-4
TGCGCCAGCAGCCAAACAGGGGAGGCCGAAAAACTGTTTTTT
CASSQTGEAEKLFF
>TRBD1|NA|TRBV2|TRBJ2-4
TGTGCCAGCAGTAAGGGGACAGTAGCCAAAAACATTCAGTACTTC
CASSKGTVAKNIQYF
>NA|NA|TRBV4-1|TRBJ2-7
TGCGCCAGCAGCCTCCAGGACAGAGCCTACGAGCAGTACTTC
CASSLQDRAYEQYF
>NA|NA|TRBV7-9|TRBJ1-6
TGTGCCAGCAGCTTAACCGACAGTCCCTATTCACCCCTCCACTTT
CASSLTDSPYSPLHF
>TRBD1|many|TRBV5-1|TRBJ1-2
TGCGCCAGCAGCTTGAAAGGACAGGGGGACGTTGATGGCTACACCTTC
CASSLKGQGDVDGYTF
>TRBD2|NA|TRBV7-8|TRBJ2-2
TGTGCCAGCAGCCACCTAGCGGGGGGCCTAACCGGGGAGCTGTTTTTT
CASSHLAGGLTGELFF
>NA|NA|TRBV5-4|TRBJ2-7
TGTGCCAGCAGCCTACAGGTCTCCTACGAGCAGTACTTC
CASSLQVSYEQYF
>NA|NA|TRBV2|TRBJ1-3
TGTGCCAGCAGAACAGACAATGGAAACACCATATATTTT
CASRTDNGNTIYF
>TRBD1|NA|TRBV10-2|TRBJ1-2
TGCGCCAGCAGTAACCGGGACAGGGAGGTGTTAGACTATGGCTACACCTTC
CASSNRDREVLDYGYTF
>TRBD1|NA|TRBV7-9|TRBJ1-5
TGTGCCAGCAGCCCTCAGGGGGAGGTTCAGCCCCAGCATTTT
CASSPQGEVQPQHF
>TRBD1|few|TRBV19|TRBJ1-2
TGTGCCACCAGGGGGTTGGCAGGGCAGAACTATGGCTACACCTTC
CATRGLAGQNYGYTF
>NA|NA|TRBV2|TRBJ1-5
TGTGCCAGCAGGTTCGGCAATCAGCCCCAGCATTTT
CASRFGNQPQHF
>NA|NA|TRBV6-2/TRBV6-3|TRBJ1-5
TGTGCCAGCAGCGAGGGAGGTCAGCCCCAGCATTTT
CASSEGGQPQHF
>NA|NA|TRBV7-2|TRBJ1-5
TGTGCCAGCAGCCCACATAGGAGTCAGCCCCAGCATTTT
CASSPHRSQPQHF
>NA|few|TRBV18|TRBJ2-7
TGTGCCAGCTCACCACGGATTCAGGGTGGATTTTACGAGCAGTACTTC
CASSPRIQGGFYEQYF
>NA|NA|TRBV6-5|TRBJ1-1
TGTGCCAGCAGTTTGAACCCGGACAGACCGGCTGAAGCTTTCTTT
CASSLNPDRPAEAFF
>NA|NA|TRBV12-5|TRBJ1-1
TGTGCTAGTGGTCCCAAAGCCGCTGAAGCTTTCTTT
CASGPKAAEAFF
>NA|NA|TRBV6-5|TRBJ2-1
TGTGCCAGCTGCAGGACACTCAATGAGCAGTTCTTC
CASCRTLNEQFF
>TRBD1|NA|TRBV15|TRBJ2-7
TGTGCCACCAGTCTAAGCAGCGACAGGGGCTACGAGCAGTACTTC
CATSLSSDRGYEQYF
>NA|NA|TRBV5-1|TRBJ1-1
TGCGCCAGCAGCTTGGGAACAGGGTATTATGCTGAAGCTTTCTTT
CASSLGTGYYAEAFF
>TRBD1|NA|TRBV28|TRBJ1-5
TGTGCCGTTACAGGGGGCGGTCAGCCCCAGCATTTT
CAVTGGGQPQHF
>TRBD2|NA|TRBV28|TRBJ2-3
TGTGCCAGCAGTTTAATAACTAGCGGGAGGGGAGATACGCAGTATTTT
CASSLITSGRGDTQYF
>NA|NA|TRBV27|TRBJ1-1
TGTGCCAGCAGTTTTTTGGGCGGGGCCACTGAAGCTTTCTTT
CASSFLGGATEAFF
>TRBD1|once|TRBV9|TRBJ1-2
TGTGCCAGCAGCCCAAGGACAGGGCCGAACTATGGCTACACCTTC
CASSPRTGPNYGYTF
>TRBD1|NA|TRBV5-5|TRBJ2-5
TGTGCCAGCAGCTACGACAGGGATCCTTATATGGAGACCCAGTACTTC
CASSYDRDPYMETQYF
>TRBD1|NA|TRBV7-2|TRBJ2-7
TGTGCCAGCAGCTTAGAGTCGGGGACAGGCACCTACGAGCAGTACTTC
CASSLESGTGTYEQYF
>NA|NA|TRBV28|TRBJ1-6
TGTGCCAGCACTTTTTTTGGGGGAGGAGGATCACCCCTCCACTTT
CASTFFGGGGSPLHF